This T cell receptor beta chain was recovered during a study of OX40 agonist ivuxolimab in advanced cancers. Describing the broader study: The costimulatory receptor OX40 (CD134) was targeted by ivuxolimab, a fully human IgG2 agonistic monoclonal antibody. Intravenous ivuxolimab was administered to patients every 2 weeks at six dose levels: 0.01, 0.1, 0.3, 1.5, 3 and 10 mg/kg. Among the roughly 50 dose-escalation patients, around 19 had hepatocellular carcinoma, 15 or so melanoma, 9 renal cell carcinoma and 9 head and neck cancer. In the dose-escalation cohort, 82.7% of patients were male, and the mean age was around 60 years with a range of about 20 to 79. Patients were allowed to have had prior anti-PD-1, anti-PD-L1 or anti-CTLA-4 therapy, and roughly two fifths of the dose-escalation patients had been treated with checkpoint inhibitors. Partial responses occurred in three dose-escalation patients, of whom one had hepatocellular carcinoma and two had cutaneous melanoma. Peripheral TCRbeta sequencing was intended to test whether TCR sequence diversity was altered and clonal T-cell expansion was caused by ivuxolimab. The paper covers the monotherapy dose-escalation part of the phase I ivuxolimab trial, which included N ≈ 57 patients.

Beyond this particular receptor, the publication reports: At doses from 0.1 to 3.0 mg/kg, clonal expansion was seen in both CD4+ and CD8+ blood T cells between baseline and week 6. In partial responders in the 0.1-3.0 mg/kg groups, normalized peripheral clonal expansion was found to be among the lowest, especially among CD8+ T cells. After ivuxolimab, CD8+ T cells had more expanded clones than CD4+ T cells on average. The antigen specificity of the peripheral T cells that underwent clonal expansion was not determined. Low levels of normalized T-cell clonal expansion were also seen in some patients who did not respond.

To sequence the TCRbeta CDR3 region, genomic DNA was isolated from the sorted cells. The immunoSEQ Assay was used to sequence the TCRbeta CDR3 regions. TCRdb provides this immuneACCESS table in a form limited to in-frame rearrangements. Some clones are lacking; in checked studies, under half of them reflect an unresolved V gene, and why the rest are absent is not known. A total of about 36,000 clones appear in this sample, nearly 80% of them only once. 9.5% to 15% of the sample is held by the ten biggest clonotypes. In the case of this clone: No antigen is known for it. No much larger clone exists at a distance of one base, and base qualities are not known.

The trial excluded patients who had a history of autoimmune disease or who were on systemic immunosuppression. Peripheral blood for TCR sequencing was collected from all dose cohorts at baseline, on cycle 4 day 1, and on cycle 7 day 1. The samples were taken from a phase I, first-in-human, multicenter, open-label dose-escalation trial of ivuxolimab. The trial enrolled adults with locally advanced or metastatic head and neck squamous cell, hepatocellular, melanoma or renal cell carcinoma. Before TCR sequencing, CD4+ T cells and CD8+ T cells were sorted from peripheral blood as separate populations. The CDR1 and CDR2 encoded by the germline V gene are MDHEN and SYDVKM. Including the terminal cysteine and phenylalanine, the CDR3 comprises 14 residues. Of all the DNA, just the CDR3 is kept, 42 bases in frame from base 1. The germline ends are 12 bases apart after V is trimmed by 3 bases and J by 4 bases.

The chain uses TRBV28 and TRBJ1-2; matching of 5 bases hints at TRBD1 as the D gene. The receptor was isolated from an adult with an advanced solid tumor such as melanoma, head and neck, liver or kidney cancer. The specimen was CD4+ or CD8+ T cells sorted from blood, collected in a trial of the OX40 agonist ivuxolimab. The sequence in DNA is TGTGCCAGCAGTTTCGGGGCAGGGAGCTATGGCTACACCTTC. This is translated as CASSFGAGSYGYTF.